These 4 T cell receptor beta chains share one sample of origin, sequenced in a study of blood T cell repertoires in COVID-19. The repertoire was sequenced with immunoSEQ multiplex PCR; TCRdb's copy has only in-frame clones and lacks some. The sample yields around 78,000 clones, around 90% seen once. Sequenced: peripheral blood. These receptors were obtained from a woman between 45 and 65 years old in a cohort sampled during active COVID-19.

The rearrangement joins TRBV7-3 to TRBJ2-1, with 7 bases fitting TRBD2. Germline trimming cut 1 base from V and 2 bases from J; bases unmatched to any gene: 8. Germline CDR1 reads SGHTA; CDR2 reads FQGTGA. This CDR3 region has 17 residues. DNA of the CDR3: TGTGCCAGCAGCTTAAAAGGCGCTAGCGGTACCTACAATGAGCAGTTCTTC. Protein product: CASSLKGASGTYNEQFF.

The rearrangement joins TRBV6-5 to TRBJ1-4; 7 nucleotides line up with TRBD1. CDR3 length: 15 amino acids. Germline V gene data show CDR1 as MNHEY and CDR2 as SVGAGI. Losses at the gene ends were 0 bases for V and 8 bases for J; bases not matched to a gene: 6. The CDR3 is CASSYSAGGREKLFF. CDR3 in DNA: TGTGCCAGCAGTTACTCAGCAGGGGGTCGGGAAAAACTGTTTTTT.

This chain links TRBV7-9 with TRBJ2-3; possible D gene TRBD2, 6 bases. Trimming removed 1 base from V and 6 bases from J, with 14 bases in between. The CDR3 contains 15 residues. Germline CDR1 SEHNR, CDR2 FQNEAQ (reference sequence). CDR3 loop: CASSLVRAGLDTQYF. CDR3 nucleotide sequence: TGTGCCAGCAGCTTAGTCCGCGCGGGGCTGGATACGCAGTATTTT. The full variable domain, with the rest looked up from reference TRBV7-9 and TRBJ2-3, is DTGVSQNPRHKITKRGQNVTFRCDPISEHNRLYWYRQTLGQGPEFLTYFQNEAQLEKSRLLSDRFSAERPKGSFSTLEIQRTEQGDSAMYLCASSLVRAGLDTQYFGPGTRLTVL.

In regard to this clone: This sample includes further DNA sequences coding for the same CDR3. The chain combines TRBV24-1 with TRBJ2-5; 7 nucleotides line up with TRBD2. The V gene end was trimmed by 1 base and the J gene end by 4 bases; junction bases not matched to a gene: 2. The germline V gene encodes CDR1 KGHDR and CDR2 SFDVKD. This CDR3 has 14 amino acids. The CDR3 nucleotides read TGTGCCACCAGTGATTTATGGGGGGGAGAGACCCAGTACTTC. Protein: CATSDLWGGETQYF.